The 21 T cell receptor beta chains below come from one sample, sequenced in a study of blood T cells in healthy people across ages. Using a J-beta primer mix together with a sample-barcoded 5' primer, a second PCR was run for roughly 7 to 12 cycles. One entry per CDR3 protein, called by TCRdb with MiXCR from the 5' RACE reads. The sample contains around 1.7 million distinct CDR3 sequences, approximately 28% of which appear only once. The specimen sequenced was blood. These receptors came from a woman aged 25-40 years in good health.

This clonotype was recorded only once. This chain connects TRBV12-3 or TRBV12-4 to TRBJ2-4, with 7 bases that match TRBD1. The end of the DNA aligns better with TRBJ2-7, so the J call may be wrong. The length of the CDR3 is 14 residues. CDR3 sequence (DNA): TGTGCCAGCAGTAGCAGGGGGTCGACCTACGAGCAGTACTTC. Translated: CASSSRGSTYEQYF.

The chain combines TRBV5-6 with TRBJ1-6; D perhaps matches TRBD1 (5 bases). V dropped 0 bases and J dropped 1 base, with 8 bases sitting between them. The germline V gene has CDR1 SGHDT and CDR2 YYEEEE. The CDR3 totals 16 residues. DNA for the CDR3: TGTGCCAGCAGCTTGGATCCAGGGTCCTATAATTCACCCCTCCACTTT. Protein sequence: CASSLDPGSYNSPLHF.

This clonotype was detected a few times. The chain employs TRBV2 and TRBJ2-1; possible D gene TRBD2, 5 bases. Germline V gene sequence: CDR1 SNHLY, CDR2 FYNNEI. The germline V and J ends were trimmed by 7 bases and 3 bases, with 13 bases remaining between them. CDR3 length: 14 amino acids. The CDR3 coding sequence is TGTGCCAGCATCATGGACTCTTACTACAATGAGCAGTTCTTC. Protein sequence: CASIMDSYYNEQFF.

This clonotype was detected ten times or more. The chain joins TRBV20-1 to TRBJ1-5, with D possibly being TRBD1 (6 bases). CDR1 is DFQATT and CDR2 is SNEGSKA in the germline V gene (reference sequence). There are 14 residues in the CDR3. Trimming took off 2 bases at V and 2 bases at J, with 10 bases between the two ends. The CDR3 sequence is CSARRTDRNQPQHF. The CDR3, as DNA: TGCAGTGCTAGAAGGACAGACCGCAATCAGCCCCAGCATTTT.

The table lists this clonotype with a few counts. CDR3 in DNA: TGTGCCTCACGCACCGGGACAGGGACTTCCTACGAGCAGTACTTC. Translated: CASRTGTGTSYEQYF. The rearrangement uses TRBV6-2 or TRBV6-3 and TRBJ2-7, with 9 bases identical to TRBD1. Germline CDR1 MNHEY, CDR2 SVGEGT. The CDR3 is 15 residues long. Trimming removed 11 bases from V and 1 base from J; junction bases left unmatched: 12.

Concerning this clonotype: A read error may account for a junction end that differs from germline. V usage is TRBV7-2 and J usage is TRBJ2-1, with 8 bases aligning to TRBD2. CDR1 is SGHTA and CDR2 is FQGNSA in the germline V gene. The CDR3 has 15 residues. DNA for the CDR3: TGTGCCAGCAGCCCCTCTGGCAGCGGGAGCCGGGAGCGGTTCTTC. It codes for CASSPSGSGSRERFF.

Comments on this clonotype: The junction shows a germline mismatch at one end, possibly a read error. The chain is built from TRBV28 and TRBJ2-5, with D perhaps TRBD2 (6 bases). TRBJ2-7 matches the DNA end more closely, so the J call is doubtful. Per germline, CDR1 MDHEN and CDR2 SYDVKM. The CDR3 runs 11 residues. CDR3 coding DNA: TGTGACAGCAGCGGGCGGTACGAGCAGTACTTC. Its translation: CDSSGRYEQYF.

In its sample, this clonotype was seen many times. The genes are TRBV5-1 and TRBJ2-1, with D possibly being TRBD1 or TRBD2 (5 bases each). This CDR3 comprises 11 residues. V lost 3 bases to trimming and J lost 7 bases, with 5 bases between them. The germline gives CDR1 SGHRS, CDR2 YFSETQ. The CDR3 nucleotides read TGCGCCAGCAGCTGGGGGAATGAGCAGTTCTTC. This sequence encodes CASSWGNEQFF. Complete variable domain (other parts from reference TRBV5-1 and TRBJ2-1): KAGVTQTPRYLIKTRGQQVTLSCSPISGHRSVSWYQQTPGQGLQFLFEYFSETQRNKGNFPGRFSGRQFSNSRSEMNVSTLELGDSALYLCASSWGNEQFFGPGTRLTVL.

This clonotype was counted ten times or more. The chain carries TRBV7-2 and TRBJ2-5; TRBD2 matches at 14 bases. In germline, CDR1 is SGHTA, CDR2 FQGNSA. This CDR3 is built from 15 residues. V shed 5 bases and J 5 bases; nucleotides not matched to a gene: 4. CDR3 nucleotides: TGTGCCAGCAGCGCGGGACTAGCGGGAGTCGAGACCCAGTACTTC. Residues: CASSAGLAGVETQYF.

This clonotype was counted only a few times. CDR3 bases: TGTGCCAGCTCACCCTTGCCGGGACTCGCCAAAAACATTCAGTACTTC. This codes for CASSPLPGLAKNIQYF. The chain is built from TRBV18 and TRBJ2-4; TRBD2 is a possible D gene (6 bases). The length of the CDR3 is 16 residues. The germline V gene has CDR1 KGHSH and CDR2 LQKENI. The V gene lost 3 bases and the J gene lost 1 base, with 13 bases spanning the gap.

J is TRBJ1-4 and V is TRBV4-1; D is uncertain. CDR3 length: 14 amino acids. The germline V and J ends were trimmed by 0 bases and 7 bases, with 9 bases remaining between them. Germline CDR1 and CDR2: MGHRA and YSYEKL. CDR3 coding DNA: TGCGCCAGCAGCCAAGATTACGTACGTGAAAAACTGTTTTTT. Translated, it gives CASSQDYVREKLFF.

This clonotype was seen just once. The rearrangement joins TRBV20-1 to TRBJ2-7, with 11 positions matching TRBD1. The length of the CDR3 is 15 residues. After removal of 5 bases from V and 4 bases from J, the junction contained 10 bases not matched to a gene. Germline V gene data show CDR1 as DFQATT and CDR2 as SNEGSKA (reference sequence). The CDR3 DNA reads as TGCAGTGCTGGAAGCGGGACAGGGGGATTGTACGAGCAGTACTTC. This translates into CSAGSGTGGLYEQYF.

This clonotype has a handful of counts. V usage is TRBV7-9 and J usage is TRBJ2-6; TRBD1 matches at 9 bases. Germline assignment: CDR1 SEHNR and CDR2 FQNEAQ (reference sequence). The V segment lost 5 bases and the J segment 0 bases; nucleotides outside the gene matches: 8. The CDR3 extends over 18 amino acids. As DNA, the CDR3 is TGTGCCAGCAGCGACTCCGGGACAGGGAGCTCTGGGGCCAACGTCCTGACTTTC. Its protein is CASSDSGTGSSGANVLTF.

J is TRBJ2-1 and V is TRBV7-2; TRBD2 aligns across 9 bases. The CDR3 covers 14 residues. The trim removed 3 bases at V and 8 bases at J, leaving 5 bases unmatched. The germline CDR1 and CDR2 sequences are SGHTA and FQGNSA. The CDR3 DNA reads TGTGCCAGCAGCTTTAGCGGGAGTGTTGATGAGCAGTTCTTC. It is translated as CASSFSGSVDEQFF.

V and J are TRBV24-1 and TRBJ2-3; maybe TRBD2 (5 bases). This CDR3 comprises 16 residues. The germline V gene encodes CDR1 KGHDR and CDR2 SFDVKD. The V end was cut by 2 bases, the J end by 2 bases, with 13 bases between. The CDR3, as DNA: TGTGCCACCAGTGATTCGCGGGTTCGAAACACAGATACGCAGTATTTT. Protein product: CATSDSRVRNTDTQYF.

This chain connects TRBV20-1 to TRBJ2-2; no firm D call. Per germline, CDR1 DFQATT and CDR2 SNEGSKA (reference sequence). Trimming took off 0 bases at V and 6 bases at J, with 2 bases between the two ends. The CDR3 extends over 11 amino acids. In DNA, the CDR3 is TGCAGTGCTAGAGATCCCGGGGAGCTGTTTTTT. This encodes CSARDPGELFF.

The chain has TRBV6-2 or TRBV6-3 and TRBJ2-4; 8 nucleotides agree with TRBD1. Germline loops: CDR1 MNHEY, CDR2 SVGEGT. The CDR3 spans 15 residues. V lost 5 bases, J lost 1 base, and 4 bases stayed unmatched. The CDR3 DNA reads TGTGCCAGCAGTCGGACAGGGAAGGCCAAAAACATTCAGTACTTC. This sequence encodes CASSRTGKAKNIQYF.

DNA of the CDR3: TGCAGTGCGACGCGGGAGTACAATGAGCAGTACTTC. This encodes CSATREYNEQYF. The chain has TRBV20-1 and TRBJ2-1; TRBD2 aligns across 7 bases. The J call may be mistaken, given a closer DNA end match to TRBJ2-7. The CDR3 covers 12 residues. The germline V gene has CDR1 DFQATT and CDR2 SNEGSKA (reference sequence).

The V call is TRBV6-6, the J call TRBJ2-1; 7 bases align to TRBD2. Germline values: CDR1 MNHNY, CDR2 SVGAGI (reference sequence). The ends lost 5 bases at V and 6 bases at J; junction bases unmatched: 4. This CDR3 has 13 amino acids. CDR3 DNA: TGTGCCAGCAGTACGACTAGCATCAATGAGCAGTTCTTC. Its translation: CASSTTSINEQFF.

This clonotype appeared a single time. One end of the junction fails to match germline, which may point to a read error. For the CDR3, the DNA is TGTGCCACCAGTGATTTAATGAAAGATGGCCACCAAGAGACCCAGTACTTC. Translating it yields CATSDLMKDGHQETQYF. V and J are TRBV10-3 and TRBJ2-4; D is undetermined. The closer fit of TRBJ2-5 to the DNA end suggests the J call may be wrong. Germline lookup yields CDR1 ENHRY and CDR2 SYGVKD. The CDR3 loop spans 17 amino acids.

The CDR3 DNA reads as TGCGCCAGCAGCTCCTCTAGCGGGGGCTTCGAGCAGTTCTTC. The encoded protein is CASSSSSGGFEQFF. The rearrangement uses TRBV5-1 and TRBJ2-1; TRBD2 aligns across 10 bases. With 3 bases clipped from V and 10 bases from J, the junction kept 7 bases outside the gene matches. The CDR3 sequence is 14 residues long. Looked up from germline, CDR1 is SGHRS and CDR2 is YFSETQ.